The entry that follows covers one TCR beta chain sequence. J gave up 6 bases and V 1 base, and 4 bases lay outside the gene matches. Germline V CDR1 and CDR2: SGHTA, FQGNSA. The CDR3 spans 16 residues. Assay: immunoSEQ multiplex PCR; the TCRdb copy retains only in-frame clones and omits some. The sample has 200,000 to 250,000 clones, around 84% seen once. These data originate in a study of blood T cell repertoires in COVID-19. Whole-study context: From the United States, Italy and Spain came samples of acute and convalescent COVID-19.

The receptor's source is a man between 25 and 39 years old with active or convalescent COVID-19. This chain links TRBV7-2 with TRBJ2-2, with 11 bases identical to TRBD1. Material for sequencing was peripheral blood. The CDR3: CASSLVSGQGAGELFF. DNA of the CDR3: TGTGCCAGCAGCTTAGTCTCGGGACAGGGGGCCGGGGAGCTGTTTTTT.